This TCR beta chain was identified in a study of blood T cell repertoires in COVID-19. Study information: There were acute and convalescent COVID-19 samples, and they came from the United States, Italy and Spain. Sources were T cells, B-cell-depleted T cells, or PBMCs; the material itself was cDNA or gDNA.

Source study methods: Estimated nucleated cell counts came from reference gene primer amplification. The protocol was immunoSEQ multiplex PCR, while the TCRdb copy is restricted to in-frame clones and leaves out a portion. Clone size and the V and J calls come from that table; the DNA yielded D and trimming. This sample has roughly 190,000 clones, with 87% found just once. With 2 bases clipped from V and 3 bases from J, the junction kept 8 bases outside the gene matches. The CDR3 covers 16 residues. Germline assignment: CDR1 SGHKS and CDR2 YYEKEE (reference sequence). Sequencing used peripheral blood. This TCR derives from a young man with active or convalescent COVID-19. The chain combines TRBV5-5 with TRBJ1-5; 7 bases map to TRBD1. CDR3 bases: TGTGCCAGCAGCTTATTCGGGACAGTAGACAATCAGCCCCAGCATTTT. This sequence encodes CASSLFGTVDNQPQHF.